What follows describes a single TCR beta chain. Its antigen is still unknown. Primers for the PCR totalled 60 Vbeta and 13 Jbeta. The assay was immunoSEQ multiplex PCR, and TCRdb's table has in-frame clones only and misses some. The table records over 200,000 clones, roughly four fifths of them present only once. This record belongs to a study of cytomegalovirus exposure and HLA in healthy donors. Study-level points and caveats: It is likely that the observed cluster of highly shared sequence variants was a sequencing artifact. In an earlier analysis, about 87% or about 30%: the productive usage of most TCR beta V segments. As a later analysis revealed, most CMV-associated TCR beta chains appeared HLA-restricted.

The CDR3 loop spans 16 amino acids. Trimming shortened V by 3 bases and J by 2 bases, and 13 bases separated the two germline ends. The germline gives CDR1 KGHSY, CDR2 FQNENV. Source material: PBMCs. The TCR comes from a woman aged 40 to 55 in good health and CMV-seronegative. The chain couples TRBV16 to TRBJ2-2; D unclear. The CDR3 bases are TGTGCCAGCAGCCATTATGAACTACCTAACACCGGGGAGCTGTTTTTT. It specifies CASSHYELPNTGELFF.